Many counts were recorded for the clone carrying this T cell receptor (beta chain). Its antigen is currently unknown. This sample was included in a study of T-cell reconstitution after alpha-beta-depleted transplantation in children. Study-level findings and limits: Newly produced T cells mostly provided counts and TCRbeta diversity after one year, as hyperexpanded clones declined. High day-60 TCRbeta diversity in some patients came from surviving recipient T cells and thymic progenitors. In patients about two months after transplant, alpha-beta T cells reportedly arose from several hundred expanded graft clones.

The TCRbeta library was prepared with unique molecular identifiers. One entry per CDR3 protein results from TCRdb running MiXCR on the PCR reads. The sample records about 32,000 distinct CDR3 sequences, about 7% being singletons. Germline loops: CDR1 MDHEN, CDR2 SYDVKM. This CDR3 is 20 amino acids long. The ends lost 2 bases at V and 1 base at J; junction bases unmatched: 10. This clonotype was sampled from a child younger than two who had a stem cell transplant for acute myeloid leukemia, so the T cells may come from the graft donor. The chain employs TRBV28 and TRBJ2-3; 15 nucleotides match TRBD2. The source was peripheral blood, collected 60 days after TCRalphabeta/CD19-depleted stem cell transplant. CDR3 protein: CASSLDLWTSGRGGTDTQYF. The CDR3 nucleotides are TGTGCCAGCAGTTTAGATTTGTGGACTAGCGGGAGGGGGGGCACAGATACGCAGTATTTT.